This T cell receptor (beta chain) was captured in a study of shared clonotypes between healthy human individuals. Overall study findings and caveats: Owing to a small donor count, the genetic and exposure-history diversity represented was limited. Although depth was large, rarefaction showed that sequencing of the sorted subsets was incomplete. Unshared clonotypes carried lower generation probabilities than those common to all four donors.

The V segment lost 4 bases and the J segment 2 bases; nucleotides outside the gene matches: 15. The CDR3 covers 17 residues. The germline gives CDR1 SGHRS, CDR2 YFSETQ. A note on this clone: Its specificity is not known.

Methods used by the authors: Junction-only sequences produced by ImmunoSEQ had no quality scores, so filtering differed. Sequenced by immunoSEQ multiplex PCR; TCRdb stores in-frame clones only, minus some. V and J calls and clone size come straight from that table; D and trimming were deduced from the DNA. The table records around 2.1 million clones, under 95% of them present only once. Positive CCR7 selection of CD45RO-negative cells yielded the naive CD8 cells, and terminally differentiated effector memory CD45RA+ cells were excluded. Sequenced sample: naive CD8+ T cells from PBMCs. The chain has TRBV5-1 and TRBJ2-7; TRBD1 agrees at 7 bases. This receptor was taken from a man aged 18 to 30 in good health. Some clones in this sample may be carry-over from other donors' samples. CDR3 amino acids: CASSNVLLTGKTYEQYF. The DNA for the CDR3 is TGCGCCAGCAGCAACGTTCTATTGACAGGGAAAACCTACGAGCAGTACTTC.